Here is one TCR beta chain with its context. Peripheral blood was drawn, approximately 9.4 milliliters per donor. The data derive from a study of blood T cells in healthy people across ages. Germline assignment: CDR1 ENHRY and CDR2 SYGVKD. The length of the CDR3 is 16 residues. Unmatched junction bases numbered 4, after V lost 2 bases and J lost 3 bases. Together with a sample-barcoded 5' primer, a J-beta primer mix was included in a second PCR lasting 7 to 11 cycles. Each CDR3 protein is one row after TCRdb ran MiXCR on the 5' RACE reads. The sample holds 2 million or so distinct CDR3 sequences, around 48% seen once.

Sequencing was done on a sample of blood. The chain recombines TRBV10-3 with TRBJ2-1, with 10 bases that match TRBD2. This clonotype was sampled from a woman aged 35 to 49 in good health. DNA of the CDR3: TGTGCCATCAGTGAGCCTAGCGGGAGACACTACAATGAGCAGTTCTTC. Protein product: CAISEPSGRHYNEQFF.